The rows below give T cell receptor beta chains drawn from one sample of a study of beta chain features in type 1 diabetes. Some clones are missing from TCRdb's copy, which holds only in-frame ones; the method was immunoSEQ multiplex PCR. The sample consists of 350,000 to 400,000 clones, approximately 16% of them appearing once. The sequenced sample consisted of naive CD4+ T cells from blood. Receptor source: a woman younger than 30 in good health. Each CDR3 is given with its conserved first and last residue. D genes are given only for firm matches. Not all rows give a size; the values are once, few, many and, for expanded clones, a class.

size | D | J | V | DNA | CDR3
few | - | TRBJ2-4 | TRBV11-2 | TGTGCCAGCAGCTTCTTGGCGGGTGAGAACATTCAGTACTTC | CASSFLAGENIQYF
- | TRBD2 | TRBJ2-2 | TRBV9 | TGTGCCAGCAGCTGGACTAGCAGGAACACCGGGGAGCTGTTTTTT | CASSWTSRNTGELFF
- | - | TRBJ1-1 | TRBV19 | TGTGCCAGTAGTCCTAACCGGGGGGGCAGCGCCATGAACACTGAAGCTTTCTTT | CASSPNRGGSAMNTEAFF
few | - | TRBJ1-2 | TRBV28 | TGTGCCAGCAGGCCCGGGACACACAACTATGGCTACACCTTC | CASRPGTHNYGYTF
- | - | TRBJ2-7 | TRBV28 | TGTGCCAGCACCACGTTAGGTCAGGGGCGGTACGAGCAGTACTTC | CASTTLGQGRYEQYF
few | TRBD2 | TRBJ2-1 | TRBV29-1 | TGCAGCGTTGTAAGAGGCGGGAGATCATACAATGAGCAGTTCTTC | CSVVRGGRSYNEQFF
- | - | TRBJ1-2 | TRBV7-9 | TGTGCCAGCAGCTTAGCGCCGGACAACGGCTATGGCTACACCTTC | CASSLAPDNGYGYTF
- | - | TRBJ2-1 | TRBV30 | TGTGCCTGGAGTCGACAGTTGCAGTTCTTC | CAWSRQLQFF
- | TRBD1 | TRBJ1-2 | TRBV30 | TGTGCCTGGAGTGGGACAGGGGGCGCGATCTACACCTTC | CAWSGTGGAIYTF
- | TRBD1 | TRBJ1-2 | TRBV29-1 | TGCAGCGCGTTAAACCTCAAGACAGGGAATTATGGCTACACCTTC | CSALNLKTGNYGYTF
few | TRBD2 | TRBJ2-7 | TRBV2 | TGTGCCAGCAGTAACAGACTAGCGGTATCCTACGAGCAGTACTTC | CASSNRLAVSYEQYF
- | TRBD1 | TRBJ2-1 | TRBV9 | TGTGCCTCCCGTGCATCCGGGACAGGGCTCAATGAGCAGTTCTTC | CASRASGTGLNEQFF
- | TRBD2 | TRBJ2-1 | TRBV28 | TGTGCCAGCAAGGGGACTAGCGGGAGGACCGGGGCCTACAATGAGCAGTTCTTC | CASKGTSGRTGAYNEQFF
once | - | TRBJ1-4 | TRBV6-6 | TGTGCCAGCAGGGCGGGACGAACTAATGAAAAACTGTTTTTT | CASRAGRTNEKLFF
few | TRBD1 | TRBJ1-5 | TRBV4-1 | TGCGCCAGCAGCCAACGGGACAGGGGCCTCAATCAGCCCCAGCATTTT | CASSQRDRGLNQPQHF
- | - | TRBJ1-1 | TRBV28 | TGTGCCAGCAGGGACAAAGGTGAAGCTTTCTTT | CASRDKGEAFF
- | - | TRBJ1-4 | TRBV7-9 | TGTGCCAGCAGCTCCCGGTTGGGGGAGGGAAATGAAAAACTGTTTTTT | CASSSRLGEGNEKLFF
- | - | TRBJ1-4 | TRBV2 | TGTGCCAGCAGTCCCCGGAGAGCAACTAATGAAAAACTGTTTTTT | CASSPRRATNEKLFF